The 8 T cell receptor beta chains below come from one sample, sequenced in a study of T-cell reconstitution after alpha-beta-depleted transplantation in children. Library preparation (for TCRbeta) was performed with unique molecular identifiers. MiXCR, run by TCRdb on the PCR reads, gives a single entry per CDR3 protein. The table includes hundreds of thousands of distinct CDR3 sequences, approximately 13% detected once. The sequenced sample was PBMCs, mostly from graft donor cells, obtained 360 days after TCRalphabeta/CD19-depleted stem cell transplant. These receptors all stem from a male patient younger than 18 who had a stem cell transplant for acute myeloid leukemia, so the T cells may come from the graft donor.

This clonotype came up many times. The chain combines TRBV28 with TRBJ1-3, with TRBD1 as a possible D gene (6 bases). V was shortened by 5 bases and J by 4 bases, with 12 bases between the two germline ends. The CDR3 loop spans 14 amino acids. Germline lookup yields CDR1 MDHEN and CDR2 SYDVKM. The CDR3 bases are TGTGCCAGCAGTAGTACAGGGCGCGGAAACACCATATATTTT. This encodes CASSSTGRGNTIYF.

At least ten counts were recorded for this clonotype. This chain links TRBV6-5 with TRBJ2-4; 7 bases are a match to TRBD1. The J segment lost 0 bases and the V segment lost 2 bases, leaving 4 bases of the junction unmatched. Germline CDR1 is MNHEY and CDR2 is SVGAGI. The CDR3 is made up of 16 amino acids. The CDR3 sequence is CASSYEGGLAKNIQYF. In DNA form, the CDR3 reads TGTGCCAGCAGTTACGAAGGGGGCTTAGCCAAAAACATTCAGTACTTC.

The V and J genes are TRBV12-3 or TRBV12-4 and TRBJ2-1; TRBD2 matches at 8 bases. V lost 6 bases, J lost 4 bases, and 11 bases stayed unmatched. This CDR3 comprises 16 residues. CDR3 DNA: TGTGCCAGCAGGGACAGATGGACTAGCAGTTACAATGAGCAGTTCTTC. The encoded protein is CASRDRWTSSYNEQFF.

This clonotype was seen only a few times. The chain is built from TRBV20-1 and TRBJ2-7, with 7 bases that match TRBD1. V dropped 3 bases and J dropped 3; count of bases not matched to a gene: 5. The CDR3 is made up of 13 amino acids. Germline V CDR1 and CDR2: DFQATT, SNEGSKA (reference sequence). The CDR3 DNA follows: TGCAGTGCTAGCCCCGGGACAGACTACGAGCAGTACTTC. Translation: CSASPGTDYEQYF.

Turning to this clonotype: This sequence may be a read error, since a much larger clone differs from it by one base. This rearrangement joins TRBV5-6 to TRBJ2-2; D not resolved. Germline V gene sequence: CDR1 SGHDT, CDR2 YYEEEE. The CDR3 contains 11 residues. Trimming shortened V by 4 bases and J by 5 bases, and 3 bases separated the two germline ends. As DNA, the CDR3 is TGTGCCAGCAGCGAGACCGGGGAGCTGTTTTTT. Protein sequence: CASSETGELFF.

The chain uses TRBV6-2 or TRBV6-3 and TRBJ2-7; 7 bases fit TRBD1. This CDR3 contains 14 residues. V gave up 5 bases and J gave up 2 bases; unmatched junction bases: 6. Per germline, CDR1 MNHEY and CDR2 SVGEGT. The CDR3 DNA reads TGTGCCAGCAGTCGACAGGGATCGCCCTACGAGCAGTACTTC. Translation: CASSRQGSPYEQYF.

The CDR3 nucleotides are TGTGCCAGCAGCTTATTTTTCGAGAGCACAGATACGCAGTATTTT. Protein sequence: CASSLFFESTDTQYF. J is TRBJ2-3 and V is TRBV7-2; D gene ambiguous. Germline V gene data show CDR1 as SGHTA and CDR2 as FQGNSA. With 2 bases removed from V and 0 bases from J, the gap between germline ends came to 9 bases. CDR3 size: 15 residues.

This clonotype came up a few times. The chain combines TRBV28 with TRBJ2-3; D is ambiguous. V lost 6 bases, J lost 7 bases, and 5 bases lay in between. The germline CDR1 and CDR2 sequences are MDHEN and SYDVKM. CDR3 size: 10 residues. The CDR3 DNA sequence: TGTGCCAGCAGGGGGAATACGCAGTATTTT. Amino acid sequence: CASRGNTQYF.